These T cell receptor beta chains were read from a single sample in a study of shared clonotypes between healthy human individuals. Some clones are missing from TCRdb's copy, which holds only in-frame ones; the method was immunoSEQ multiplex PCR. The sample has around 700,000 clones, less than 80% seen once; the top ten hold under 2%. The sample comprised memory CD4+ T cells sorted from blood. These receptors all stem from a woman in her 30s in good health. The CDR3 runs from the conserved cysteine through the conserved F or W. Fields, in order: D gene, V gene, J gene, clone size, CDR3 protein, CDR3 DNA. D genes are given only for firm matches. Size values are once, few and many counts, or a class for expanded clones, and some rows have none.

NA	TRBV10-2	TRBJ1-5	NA	CASSEPGYSNQPQHF	TGCGCCAGCAGTGAGCCCGGTTATAGCAATCAGCCCCAGCATTTT
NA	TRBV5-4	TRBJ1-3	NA	CASSLGGTGNTIYF	TGTGCCAGCAGCTTGGGAGGGACGGGAAACACCATATATTTT
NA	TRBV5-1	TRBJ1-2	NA	CASSQDIYGYTF	TGCGCCAGCAGCCAGGACATCTATGGCTACACCTTC
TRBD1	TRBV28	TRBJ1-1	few	CASSGGTGLTPNTEAFF	TGTGCCAGCAGCGGGGGGACAGGTCTGACCCCGAACACTGAAGCTTTCTTT
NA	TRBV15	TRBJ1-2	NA	CATSTNRDGANYGYTF	TGTGCCACCAGCACAAACCGGGACGGAGCTAACTATGGCTACACCTTC
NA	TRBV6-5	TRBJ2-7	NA	CASSYSGSEDRQQYF	TGTGCCAGCAGTTACTCAGGGAGCGAAGACCGGCAGCAGTACTTC
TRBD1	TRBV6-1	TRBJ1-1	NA	CASSRQGANEAFF	TGTGCCAGCAGTAGACAGGGGGCTAATGAAGCTTTCTTT
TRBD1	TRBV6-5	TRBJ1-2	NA	CASSYSDRDYGYTF	TGTGCCAGCAGTTACTCGGACAGGGACTATGGCTACACCTTC
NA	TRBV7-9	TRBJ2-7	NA	CASSLAPDFFGSYEQYF	TGTGCCAGCAGCTTGGCACCAGATTTCTTCGGCTCCTACGAGCAGTACTTC
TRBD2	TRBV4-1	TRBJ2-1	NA	CASSQDRGQRGFNNEQFF	TGCGCCAGCAGCCAAGATCGGGGCCAGCGGGGATTCAACAATGAGCAGTTCTTC
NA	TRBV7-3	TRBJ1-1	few	CASSSQVNTEAFF	TGTGCCAGCAGCTCACAGGTGAACACTGAAGCTTTCTTT
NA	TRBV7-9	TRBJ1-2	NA	CASTLARVDGYTF	TGTGCCAGCACCCTCGCCCGGGTAGATGGCTACACCTTC
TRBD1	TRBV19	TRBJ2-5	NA	CASSIGTGYQETQYF	TGTGCCAGTAGTATTGGGACAGGGTACCAAGAGACCCAGTACTTC
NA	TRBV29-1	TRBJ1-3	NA	CSVGDSHTIYF	TGCAGCGTTGGCGACAGCCACACCATATATTTT
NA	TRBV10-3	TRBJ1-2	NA	CAISESETNYGYTF	TGTGCCATCAGTGAGTCCGAAACTAACTATGGCTACACCTTC
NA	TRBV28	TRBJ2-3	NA	CASRAGNKDTQYF	TGTGCCAGCAGGGCCGGGAACAAAGATACGCAGTATTTT
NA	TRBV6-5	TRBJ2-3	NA	CASSSGTALTDTQYF	TGTGCCAGCAGTTCTGGGACGGCCCTGACAGATACGCAGTATTTT
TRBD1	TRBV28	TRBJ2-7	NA	CASSLRAFGWDRDNEQYF	TGTGCCAGCAGTTTAAGGGCCTTCGGCTGGGACAGGGACAACGAGCAGTACTTC
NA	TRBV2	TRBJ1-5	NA	CASSENSGSQPQHF	TGTGCCAGCAGTGAGAATTCGGGTAGTCAGCCCCAGCATTTT
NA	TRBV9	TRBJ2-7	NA	CASSAGPVGEQYF	TGTGCCAGCAGCGCGGGCCCGGTGGGCGAGCAGTACTTC
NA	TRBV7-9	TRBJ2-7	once	CASSLVGGISYEQYF	TGTGCCAGCAGCTTAGTAGGCGGGATCTCCTACGAGCAGTACTTC
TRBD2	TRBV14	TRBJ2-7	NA	CASSQDLYDLTGGLPYEQYF	TGTGCCAGCAGCCAAGATCTTTACGATTTGACGGGAGGATTACCCTACGAGCAGTACTTC
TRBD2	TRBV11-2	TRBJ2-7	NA	CASTRNGLAGSSYEQYF	TGTGCCAGCACCCGAAATGGACTAGCGGGGAGCTCCTACGAGCAGTACTTC
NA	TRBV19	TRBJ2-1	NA	CASTQRGSYNEQFF	TGTGCCAGTACCCAGAGGGGCTCCTACAATGAGCAGTTCTTC
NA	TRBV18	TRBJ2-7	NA	CASSLQGGSYEQYF	TGTGCCAGCTCACTTCAGGGGGGCTCCTACGAGCAGTACTTC
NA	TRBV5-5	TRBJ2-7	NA	CASSLTDTSYEQYF	TGTGCCAGCAGCCTCACGGACACGTCCTACGAGCAGTACTTC
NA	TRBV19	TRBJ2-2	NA	CASGLGNQGPGELFF	TGTGCCAGTGGGTTGGGGAACCAGGGTCCCGGGGAGCTGTTTTTT